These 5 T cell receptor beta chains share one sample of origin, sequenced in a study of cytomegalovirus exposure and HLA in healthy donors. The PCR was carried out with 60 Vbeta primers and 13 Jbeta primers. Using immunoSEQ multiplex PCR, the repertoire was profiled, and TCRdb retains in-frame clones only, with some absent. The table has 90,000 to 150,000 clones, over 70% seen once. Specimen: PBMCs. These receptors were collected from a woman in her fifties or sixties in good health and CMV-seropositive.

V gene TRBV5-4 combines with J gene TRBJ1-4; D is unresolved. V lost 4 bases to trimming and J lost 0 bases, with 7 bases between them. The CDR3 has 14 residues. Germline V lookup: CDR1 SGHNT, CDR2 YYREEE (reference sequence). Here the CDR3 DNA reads TGTGCCAGCAGCAAGGGAGCAACTAATGAAAAACTGTTTTTT. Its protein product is CASSKGATNEKLFF.

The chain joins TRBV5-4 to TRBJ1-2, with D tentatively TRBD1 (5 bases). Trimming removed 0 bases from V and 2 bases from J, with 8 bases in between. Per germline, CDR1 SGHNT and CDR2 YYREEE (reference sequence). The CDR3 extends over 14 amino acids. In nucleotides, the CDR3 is TGTGCCAGCAGCTTGGGGCAGGGAAACTATGGCTACACCTTC. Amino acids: CASSLGQGNYGYTF.

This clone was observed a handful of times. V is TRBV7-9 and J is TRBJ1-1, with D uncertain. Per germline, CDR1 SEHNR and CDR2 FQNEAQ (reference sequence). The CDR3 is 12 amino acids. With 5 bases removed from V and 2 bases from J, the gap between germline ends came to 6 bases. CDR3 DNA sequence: TGTGCCAGCAGCCGTCTTAACACTGAAGCTTTCTTT. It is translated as CASSRLNTEAFF.

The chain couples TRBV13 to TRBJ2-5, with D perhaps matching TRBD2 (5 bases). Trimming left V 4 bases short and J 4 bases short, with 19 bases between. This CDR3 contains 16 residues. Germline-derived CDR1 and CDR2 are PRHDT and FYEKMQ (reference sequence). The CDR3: CASSSSTSARGETQYF. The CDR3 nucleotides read TGTGCCAGCAGCTCCAGTACCTCGGCCCGGGGAGAGACCCAGTACTTC. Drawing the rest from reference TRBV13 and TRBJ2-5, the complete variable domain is AAGVIQSPRHLIKEKRETATLKCYPIPRHDTVYWYQQGPGQDPQFLISFYEKMQSDKGSIPDRFSAQQFSDYHSELNMSSLELGDSALYFCASSSSTSARGETQYFGPGTRLLVL.

The CDR3 reads CASTAGTLTEAFF. CDR3 sequence (DNA): TGCGCCAGCACGGCAGGAACCCTCACTGAAGCTTTCTTT. The chain has TRBV5-1 and TRBJ1-1; D unclear. V lost 6 bases and J 4 bases, leaving 13 bases between the germline ends. This CDR3 is 13 amino acids long. Germline CDR1 SGHRS, CDR2 YFSETQ.